This is a list of T cell receptor beta chains from one sample in a study of blood T cell repertoires in COVID-19. The assay was immunoSEQ multiplex PCR, and TCRdb's table has in-frame clones only and misses some. This sample carries about 31,000 clones, roughly nine tenths of them seen once, and the ten largest clones take around 3.6%. Material: peripheral blood. Source of these receptors: a man in his 60s with acute or convalescent COVID-19. Both conserved end residues are part of each CDR3. Clone size is given for some rows only: seen once, a few or many times, or a class if the clone is expanded.

>.|TRBV14|TRBJ2-3
CASGKALAGTDTQYF
>once|TRBV2|TRBJ1-3
CASWGFGTESFSGNTIYF
>.|TRBV7-6|TRBJ1-6
CASSWNQGNNSPLHF
>.|TRBV5-4|TRBJ1-1
CASSAVNTEAFF
>.|TRBV2|TRBJ2-1
CASSEGVRPAYNEQFF
>.|TRBV2|TRBJ1-2
CASYIVRGAKGYTF
>.|TRBV20-1|TRBJ1-2
CSASSGTDYGYTF
>.|TRBV5-1|TRBJ2-1
CASSLERTSGSPEQFF
>once|TRBV5-4|TRBJ2-5
CASSSLAQSRETQYF
>.|TRBV9|TRBJ2-1
CASSPRVAGSNEQFF
>.|TRBV29-1|TRBJ2-1
CSVEGRQGYEQFF
>once|TRBV4-1|TRBJ1-5
CASSQGPLSGGSDQPQHF
>.|TRBV7-2|TRBJ1-2
CASSLIVDRDGYTF
>.|TRBV7-6|TRBJ1-1
CASSPRQGRGNTEAFF
>.|TRBV10-3|TRBJ2-1
CAISESAGAVNEQFF
>.|TRBV5-1|TRBJ1-1
CASSLEGGGTEAFF
>.|TRBV27|TRBJ1-2
CASRTGGVAGYTF
>.|TRBV7-2|TRBJ1-5
CASSMTVNQPQHF
>few|TRBV28|TRBJ1-6
CASSKVRLNSPLHF
>.|TRBV5-1|TRBJ2-5
CASSVQGEETQYF
>once|TRBV9|TRBJ2-7
CASSVSGQGYEQYF
>.|TRBV7-9|TRBJ2-3
CASSLTGQGTDTQYF
>.|TRBV4-3|TRBJ2-2
CASSQAEGAAGELFF
>.|TRBV7-2|TRBJ2-7
CASSLDGARGDEQYF
>.|TRBV7-7|TRBJ2-1
CASSLGPRLAGYNEQFF